The 2 T cell receptor beta chains given below trace back to one sample, sequenced in a study of graft-versus-host responses after intestinal transplantation. TCRdb keeps only in-frame clones here, not all; method: immunoSEQ multiplex PCR. The data contain about 70,000 clones, around 90% of them singletons. These receptors' targets are unknown. The source material was unstimulated CD8+ T cells sorted from spleen or lymph node cells, sampled before transplant. The receptor source for this set is a human donor who was the organ donor for an intestinal transplant.

This rearrangement joins TRBV9 to TRBJ2-2; 10 positions agree with TRBD1. This CDR3 region has 17 residues. Germline CDR1 and CDR2: SGDLS and YYNGEE. V lost 0 bases and J lost 5; bases outside the gene matches: 7. CDR3 sequence (DNA): TGTGCCAGCAGCGTAGGGGGGACAGGGGAATTTACCGGGGAGCTGTTTTTT. Its protein product is CASSVGGTGEFTGELFF.

The chain recombines TRBV9 with TRBJ1-2, with 11 bases aligning to TRBD1. CDR3 length equals 15 residues. V shed 4 bases and J 7 bases; nucleotides not matched to a gene: 9. Germline V gene sequence: CDR1 SGDLS, CDR2 YYNGEE. Here the CDR3 DNA reads TGTGCCAGCAGCCTCTCAGGACAGGGGGCGTCTGGCTACACCTTC. It codes for CASSLSGQGASGYTF.